These 14 T cell receptor beta chains originate from one sample sequenced in a study of T cell changes during pregnancy in multiple sclerosis. Data came from immunoSEQ multiplex PCR; TCRdb stores just in-frame clones and leaves some out. The data contain 55,000 to 85,000 clones, over 85% of them singletons. Sample: peripheral blood, taken in the third trimester of pregnancy. These receptors all come from a female donor with multiple sclerosis, enrolled in a pregnancy study.

The chain employs TRBV19 and TRBJ2-3, with a possible D match to TRBD2 (5 bases). Trimming took off 6 bases at V and 0 bases at J, with 10 bases between the two ends. The CDR3 loop spans 14 amino acids. The germline CDR1 and CDR2 sequences are LNHDA and SQIVND (reference sequence). The CDR3 sequence is CASRERPSTDTQYF. CDR3 nucleotides: TGTGCCAGTAGAGAGCGGCCTAGCACAGATACGCAGTATTTT.

V is TRBV7-9 and J is TRBJ1-2; no reliable D call. There are 14 residues in the CDR3. CDR1 SEHNR and CDR2 FQNEAQ come from the germline V gene (reference sequence). Trimming took off 5 bases at V and 6 bases at J, with 16 bases between the two ends. The CDR3 loop is CASSPDWVLDGYTF. In nucleotides, the CDR3 is TGTGCCAGCAGCCCGGACTGGGTTCTGGATGGCTACACCTTC. Full variable domain (remainder filled in from reference TRBV7-9 and TRBJ1-2): DTGVSQNPRHKITKRGQNVTFRCDPISEHNRLYWYRQTLGQGPEFLTYFQNEAQLEKSRLLSDRFSAERPKGSFSTLEIQRTEQGDSAMYLCASSPDWVLDGYTFGSGTRLTVV.

The genes are TRBV27 and TRBJ1-1, with a possible D match to TRBD1 (6 bases). This CDR3 comprises 15 residues. V lost 6 bases, J lost 4 bases, and 18 bases lay in between. Germline-derived CDR1 and CDR2 are MNHEY and SMNVEV (reference sequence). CDR3 bases: TGTGCCAGCAGCCTCTGGGAGGGGGTGGGCACTGAAGCTTTCTTT. Translation: CASSLWEGVGTEAFF.

V and J are TRBV5-3 and TRBJ1-5; D might be TRBD1 (6 bases). TRBV5-3 belongs to the ORF category, with a function that is uncertain. V gave up 7 bases and J gave up 2 bases, with 13 bases separating them. The CDR3 has 14 residues. CDR3 DNA: TGTGCCAGAGGGAGGGGGGGAGGCAATCAGCCCCAGCATTTT. Protein product: CARGRGGGNQPQHF.

The V and J genes are TRBV7-2 and TRBJ2-3; D is uncertain. Per germline, CDR1 SGHTA and CDR2 FQGNSA. The V gene lost 8 bases and the J gene lost 4 bases, with 10 bases spanning the gap. CDR3 size: 12 residues. CDR3 bases: TGTGCCAGCTACGAGTTCCCAGATACGCAGTATTTT. Its translation is CASYEFPDTQYF.

The chain has TRBV27 and TRBJ2-7, with 11 positions matching TRBD1. The CDR3 length is 15 residues. Germline assignment: CDR1 MNHEY and CDR2 SMNVEV (reference sequence). With 2 bases clipped from V and 2 bases from J, the junction kept 2 bases outside the gene matches. The CDR3 region has the DNA TGTGCCAGCAGTTTAAAGGGACAGGGGGCCTACGAGCAGTACTTC. Amino acid sequence: CASSLKGQGAYEQYF.

The sample holds one count of this clone. This chain connects TRBV6-5 to TRBJ2-5; D gene unclear. There are 11 residues in the CDR3. Trimming shortened V by 8 bases and J by 5 bases, and 9 bases separated the two germline ends. Germline CDR1 MNHEY, CDR2 SVGAGI. CDR3 nucleotide sequence: TGTGCCAGCTCCTCCAGGGAGACCCAGTACTTC. It is translated as CASSSRETQYF.

The V call is TRBV29-1, the J call TRBJ2-4; TRBD1 is a possible D gene (7 bases). V lost 6 bases to trimming and J lost 8 bases, with 17 bases between them. The germline gives CDR1 SQVTM, CDR2 ANQGSEA. The CDR3 length is 13 residues. The CDR3 is CSVVGRGVDIQYF. The CDR3 region has the DNA TGCAGCGTAGTCGGCAGGGGGGTTGACATTCAGTACTTC.

The genes are TRBV5-6 and TRBJ2-5; 9 nucleotides agree with TRBD2. V gave up 0 bases and J gave up 3 bases; unmatched junction bases: 9. Germline CDR1 reads SGHDT; CDR2 reads YYEEEE. The CDR3 runs 17 residues. In DNA form, the CDR3 reads TGTGCCAGCAGCTTGGTGCCTAGCGGGGTAAAAGAAGAGACCCAGTACTTC. This encodes CASSLVPSGVKEETQYF.

The chain has TRBV2 and TRBJ2-2; unclear D gene. Looked up from germline, CDR1 is SNHLY and CDR2 is FYNNEI. Between the trimmed V and J ends, which lost 7 bases and 3 bases, there was a span of 6 bases. CDR3 length equals 12 residues. CDR3 region: CASNQDTGELFF. Here the CDR3 DNA reads TGTGCCAGCAACCAGGACACCGGGGAGCTGTTTTTT.

The chain combines TRBV6-6 with TRBJ1-6; 7 nucleotides match TRBD1. Germline lookup yields CDR1 MNHNY and CDR2 SVGAGI (reference sequence). The CDR3 sequence is 16 residues long. Unmatched junction bases numbered 12, after V lost 5 bases and J lost 8 bases. The CDR3 protein is CASSPFRDRVHSPLHF. The DNA of the CDR3 is TGTGCCAGCAGTCCGTTCCGCGACAGGGTACATTCACCCCTCCACTTT.

The rearrangement uses TRBV5-4 and TRBJ2-1, with 7 bases that match TRBD1. The CDR3 runs 15 residues. The V and J ends lost 5 bases and 0 bases, in that order; junction bases with no gene match: 5. In germline, CDR1 is SGHNT, CDR2 YYREEE (reference sequence). Here the CDR3 reads CASSQGDPSYNEQFF. The CDR3 bases are TGTGCCAGCAGTCAGGGGGACCCCTCCTACAATGAGCAGTTCTTC.

This clone was detected only a few times. This chain joins TRBV19 and TRBJ1-5, with TRBD1 matching 7 bases. After removal of 0 bases from V and 1 base from J, the junction contained 9 bases not matched to a gene. The CDR3 totals 18 residues. Germline CDR1 LNHDA, CDR2 SQIVND (reference sequence). In nucleotides, the CDR3 is TGTGCCAGTAGTATAGATAGGGGGCAGACATCAAGCAATCAGCCCCAGCATTTT. It yields the protein CASSIDRGQTSSNQPQHF.

V and J are TRBV5-4 and TRBJ2-5; 7 nucleotides agree with TRBD1. The CDR3 is 14 residues long. V lost 4 bases to trimming and J lost 1 base; unmatched junction nucleotides: 4. CDR1 is SGHNT and CDR2 is YYREEE in the germline V gene (reference sequence). CDR3 coding DNA: TGTGCCAGCAGCGTTGACAGGGTCCAAGAGACCCAGTACTTC. This codes for CASSVDRVQETQYF.